The 21 T cell receptor beta chains below were found in one sample sequenced in a study of blood T cell repertoires in COVID-19. Generated by immunoSEQ multiplex PCR, the TCRdb table keeps only in-frame clones and is missing some. The sample has some 330,000 clones, about 92% seen once. Sequenced: PBMCs or T cells enriched from blood (not recorded which). The source is a woman in her 30s who had recovered from COVID-19.

The chain couples TRBV7-2 to TRBJ1-2; TRBD1 agrees at 10 bases. CDR3 length: 15 amino acids. J lost 4 bases, V lost 4 bases, and 6 bases had no gene match. Germline CDR1 and CDR2: SGHTA and FQGNSA. CDR3 sequence reads: CASSSTGGPPYGYTF. CDR3 bases: TGTGCCAGCAGCTCGACAGGGGGCCCACCCTATGGCTACACCTTC.

The chain carries TRBV25-1 and TRBJ1-6; the match to TRBD1 covers 9 bases. The J segment lost 7 bases and the V segment lost 8 bases, leaving 6 bases of the junction unmatched. CDR1 and CDR2 from the germline V gene are MGHDK and SYGVNS. The CDR3 runs to 14 residues. CDR3 bases: TGTGCCAGCTCCTTAACAGGGGGCAATTCACCCCTCCACTTT. Amino acid sequence: CASSLTGGNSPLHF.

The chain is built from TRBV18 and TRBJ1-4; 8 nucleotides align to TRBD1. Germline assignment: CDR1 KGHSH and CDR2 LQKENI. After removal of 5 bases from V and 12 bases from J, the junction contained 11 bases not matched to a gene. This CDR3 contains 14 residues. The CDR3 coding sequence is TGTGCCAGCTCAGCCCAGGGGGCCGGGTTCGAACTGTTTTTT. Protein: CASSAQGAGFELFF.

The V and J genes are TRBV2 and TRBJ1-1; D possibly corresponds to TRBD1 (5 bases). The CDR3 is made up of 13 amino acids. V lost 2 bases and J 4 bases, leaving 8 bases between the germline ends. Germline CDR1 and CDR2: SNHLY and FYNNEI. Here the CDR3 reads CASSEQGRTEAFF. CDR3 sequence (DNA): TGTGCCAGCAGTGAACAGGGTCGCACTGAAGCTTTCTTT.

In the case of this clone: A read error may account for a junction end that differs from germline. The V gene is TRBV19, the J gene TRBJ2-1; D might be TRBD2 (6 bases). CDR1 and CDR2 from the germline V gene are LNHDA and SQIVND (reference sequence). There are 15 residues in the CDR3. The CDR3 DNA reads as TGTGCCAGTAGTATATCCCGGGACTCCAACAATGAGCAGTTCTTC. This encodes CASSISRDSNNEQFF.

This rearrangement joins TRBV4-1 to TRBJ2-1, with D perhaps TRBD1 (6 bases). CDR1 and CDR2 (germline): MGHRA, YSYEKL. With 0 bases removed from V and 1 base from J, the gap between germline ends came to 19 bases. The CDR3 spans 19 residues. CDR3 DNA: TGCGCCAGCAGCCAAGATTGGTCATTTCCGGACAGTTCCTACAATGAGCAGTTCTTC. Its protein product is CASSQDWSFPDSSYNEQFF.

The chain carries TRBV3-1 (or the pseudogene TRBV3-2) and TRBJ2-5; unclear D gene. The CDR3 consists of 15 residues. Trimming stripped 1 base from V and 5 bases from J, with 14 bases between. Germline V gene data show CDR1 as LGHDT and CDR2 as YNNKEL (reference sequence). Here the CDR3 DNA reads TGTGCCAGCAGCCAAGGGTCCCAGGCAAGGGAGACCCAGTACTTC. Its protein is CASSQGSQARETQYF.

In this sample, this clone turned up once. The chain's CDR3 is CASSFLPLTGEVYGYTF. DNA for the CDR3: TGTGCCAGCAGTTTCCTACCTCTGACAGGGGAGGTCTATGGCTACACCTTC. V usage is TRBV28 and J usage is TRBJ1-2; 8 positions match TRBD1. V shed 3 bases, J shed 4 bases, and the junction held 13 bases outside the gene matches. CDR3 length: 17 amino acids. Germline CDR1 and CDR2: MDHEN and SYDVKM.

J is TRBJ2-5 and V is TRBV28, with 16 nucleotides matching TRBD2. Per the germline V gene, CDR1 is MDHEN and CDR2 is SYDVKM. The CDR3 is 18 residues long. With V trimmed by 5 bases and J by 4 bases, 10 bases remained unmatched. The CDR3 region is CASSTLGTSGRASETQYF. CDR3 DNA: TGTGCCAGCAGTACCCTCGGGACTAGCGGGAGGGCCTCAGAGACCCAGTACTTC.

This chain joins TRBV30 and TRBJ1-6; 7 nucleotides align to TRBD1. This CDR3 region has 16 residues. CDR1 is GTSNPN and CDR2 is SVGIG in the germline V gene (reference sequence). The trim removed 0 bases at V and 7 bases at J, leaving 9 bases unmatched. Written as DNA, the CDR3 is TGTGCCTGGAGTGTAAGGGGGACAGTGGGAAATTCACCCCTCCACTTT. Amino acid sequence: CAWSVRGTVGNSPLHF.

This chain connects TRBV2 to TRBJ2-3, with 10 bases matching TRBD1. This CDR3 spans 14 amino acids. Germline CDR1 and CDR2: SNHLY and FYNNEI. Trimming at V came to 3 bases and at J to 6 bases, leaving 3 bases not matched to a gene. CDR3 sequence (DNA): TGTGCCAGCAGTGAGGGACAGGGGACGGATACGCAGTATTTT. As protein: CASSEGQGTDTQYF.

The chain has TRBV28 and TRBJ2-7; 7 nucleotides match TRBD1. V was clipped by 10 bases and J by 1 base; unmatched bases: 7. CDR1 is MDHEN and CDR2 is SYDVKM in the germline V gene. The CDR3 contains 13 residues. The CDR3 nucleotides read TGTGCCACCCAAAGGGGGCCATCCTACGAGCAGTACTTC. Its translation: CATQRGPSYEQYF.

This sequence joins TRBV20-1 and TRBJ2-1; D is possibly TRBD1 (5 bases). Germline CDR1 DFQATT, CDR2 SNEGSKA (reference sequence). This CDR3 contains 11 residues. The ends were cut back, 3 bases at V and 9 bases at J, with 9 bases in the middle. Here the CDR3 DNA reads TGCAGTGCTAGGTCAGGGATTGAGCAGTTCTTC. The encoded protein is CSARSGIEQFF.

This clone was detected only once. J is TRBJ1-1 and V is TRBV27; 9 bases fit TRBD1. The CDR3 has 15 residues. Germline V lookup: CDR1 MNHEY, CDR2 SMNVEV (reference sequence). V lost 4 bases to trimming and J lost 2 bases; unmatched junction nucleotides: 5. The CDR3 region has the DNA TGTGCCAGCAGTTGGACAGGGGTCGACAACACTGAAGCTTTCTTT. Its translation: CASSWTGVDNTEAFF.

This chain links TRBV4-3 with TRBJ1-4; D gene ambiguous. Trimming shortened V by 0 bases and J by 6 bases, and 11 bases separated the two germline ends. Looked up from germline, CDR1 is LGHNA and CDR2 is YSLEER. The CDR3 is 15 amino acids. The CDR3: CASSQDVSPDEKLFF. CDR3 sequence (DNA): TGCGCCAGCAGCCAAGATGTATCCCCTGATGAAAAACTGTTTTTT.

This clone has more than one count but fewer than ten. The chain couples TRBV30 to TRBJ1-1; 8 positions match TRBD1. The CDR3 spans 12 residues. V shed 5 bases, J shed 4 bases, and the junction held 3 bases outside the gene matches. The germline CDR1 and CDR2 sequences are GTSNPN and SVGIG (reference sequence). CDR3 sequence (DNA): TGTGCCTGGGGACAGGGCGGCACTGAAGCTTTCTTT. As protein: CAWGQGGTEAFF.

The J gene is TRBJ1-6, the V gene TRBV28; maybe TRBD1 (5 bases). V was pared by 6 bases and J by 6 bases, with 15 bases between. Looked up from germline, CDR1 is MDHEN and CDR2 is SYDVKM. This CDR3 contains 15 residues. CDR3 sequence: CASRETDKVNSPLHF. The CDR3 nucleotides read TGTGCCAGCAGAGAAACGGACAAGGTTAATTCACCCCTCCACTTT.

The chain couples TRBV15 to TRBJ1-4; D gene uncertain. This CDR3 has 15 residues. Germline CDR1 LNHNV, CDR2 YYDKDF (reference sequence). V lost 0 bases to trimming and J lost 0 bases, with 5 bases between them. CDR3 DNA: TGTGCCACCAGCAGAGATCGTGCAACTAATGAAAAACTGTTTTTT. Amino acid sequence: CATSRDRATNEKLFF.

The chain has TRBV19 and TRBJ2-3; TRBD2 might be the D (5 bases). Looked up from germline, CDR1 is LNHDA and CDR2 is SQIVND (reference sequence). V lost 4 bases and J lost 2, with 7 bases in between. The CDR3 sequence is 13 residues long. CDR3 coding DNA: TGTGCCAGTAGTACCGGGAACACAGATACGCAGTATTTT. This sequence encodes CASSTGNTDTQYF.

The rearrangement joins TRBV4-3 to TRBJ2-1; D unclear. This CDR3 is 14 amino acids long. The germline V gene has CDR1 LGHNA and CDR2 YSLEER. Trimming removed 2 bases at V and 5 bases at J, with 10 bases between. The CDR3 here is CASSQSLPHNEQFF. The CDR3 DNA reads TGCGCCAGCAGCCAATCCCTACCCCACAATGAGCAGTTCTTC.

This chain uses TRBV12-3 or TRBV12-4 with TRBJ1-2; TRBD1 might be the D (6 bases). The V end lost 5 bases, the J end lost 5 bases, and 12 bases lay between the germline ends. CDR3 length equals 13 residues. CDR3 coding DNA: TGTGCCAGCAGTCCAACAGGGAGTTATGGCTACACCTTC. This gives the protein CASSPTGSYGYTF.